This is a list of T cell receptor beta chains from one sample in a study of spatial heterogeneity in lung cancer. In TCRdb, the 5' RACE reads were re-called with MiXCR into one record per CDR3 protein. The table has 90,000 to 95,000 distinct CDR3 sequences, 12% seen once; the top ten hold approximately 39%. Material: PBMCs, obtained at surgery. These receptors were taken from a male donor with early-stage non-small cell lung cancer. Each CDR3 is given with its conserved first and last residue. D genes are given only for firm matches. Clone size is not always given. Where it is, it says once, few, many or a class for expanded clones.

V	J	size	D	CDR3	DNA
TRBV7-6	TRBJ2-5	few	.	CASSLVYGVQETQYF	TGTGCCAGCAGCTTGGTATACGGGGTACAAGAGACCCAGTACTTC
TRBV6-6	TRBJ2-2	.	TRBD1	CASSPGQEELFF	TGTGCCAGCAGTCCCGGACAGGAAGAGCTGTTTTTT
TRBV27	TRBJ2-5	few	.	CASSLGSLDYQETQYF	TGTGCCAGCAGTTTAGGCTCACTAGACTATCAAGAGACCCAGTACTTC
TRBV7-2	TRBJ2-3	.	TRBD2	CASSTGLAGGTDTQYF	TGTGCCAGCAGCACCGGACTAGCGGGAGGCACAGATACGCAGTATTTT
TRBV20-1	TRBJ2-5	.	TRBD2	CSARTSGRETQYF	TGCAGTGCCCGGACTAGCGGGAGGGAGACCCAGTACTTC
TRBV7-9	TRBJ2-1	few	.	CASSLYFGLSYNEQFF	TGTGCCAGCAGCTTATATTTTGGTCTTTCCTACAATGAGCAGTTCTTC
TRBV21-1	TRBJ2-7	few	.	CASSRGGQGFPYEQYF	TGTGCCAGCAGTCGAGGCGGACAGGGGTTCCCCTACGAGCAGTACTTC
TRBV7-3	TRBJ2-5	many	TRBD2	CASSLAGEWETQYF	TGTGCCAGCAGCTTAGCGGGAGAATGGGAGACCCAGTACTTC
TRBV29-1	TRBJ2-6	many	.	CSVVVIGANVLTF	TGCAGCGTTGTGGTGATAGGGGCCAACGTCCTGACTTTC
TRBV12-3/TRBV12-4	TRBJ2-1	.	.	CASSGGFSYNEQFF	TGTGCCAGCAGTGGGGGTTTTTCCTACAATGAGCAGTTCTTC
TRBV24-1	TRBJ2-7	.	.	CATSDSTSYEQYF	TGTGCCACCAGTGATTCGACCTCCTACGAGCAGTACTTC
TRBV5-1	TRBJ2-7	few	TRBD2	CASSSSGTSSDEQYF	TGCGCCAGCAGCTCTTCCGGGACTAGCAGCGACGAGCAGTACTTC
TRBV7-2	TRBJ1-5	few	.	CASSLLGDQPQHF	TGTGCCAGCAGCTTATTGGGCGATCAGCCCCAGCATTTT
TRBV5-1	TRBJ1-2	.	TRBD1	CASSWTGANYGYTF	TGCGCCAGCAGCTGGACAGGAGCTAACTATGGCTACACCTTC
TRBV28	TRBJ1-5	.	.	CASSLWMGGVSNQPQHF	TGTGCCAGCAGTTTATGGATGGGGGGGGTTAGCAATCAGCCCCAGCATTTT
TRBV15	TRBJ2-1	few	.	CATSRALIASSYNEQFF	TGTGCCACCAGCAGAGCCCTGATAGCTAGCTCCTACAATGAGCAGTTCTTC
TRBV4-2	TRBJ2-3	.	TRBD2	CASSQVSTSGTDTQYF	TGTGCCAGCAGCCAAGTCTCGACTAGCGGCACAGATACGCAGTATTTT
TRBV19	TRBJ2-5	.	TRBD1	CARIKSTGAHQETQYF	TGTGCCAGAATCAAATCGACAGGGGCCCACCAAGAGACCCAGTACTTC
TRBV7-2	TRBJ2-5	many	.	CASSLERVQETQYF	TGTGCCAGCAGCTTAGAAAGGGTACAAGAGACCCAGTACTTC
TRBV5-1	TRBJ1-2	.	.	CASSPSTEPNYGYTF	TGCGCCAGCAGCCCCTCGACGGAACCTAACTATGGCTACACCTTC
TRBV19	TRBJ1-2	few	.	CASSIDSEGVGSYTF	TGTGCCAGTAGTATAGATTCGGAAGGAGTTGGGTCCTACACCTTC
TRBV5-1	TRBJ1-2	many	TRBD1	CASSRDSGGYGYTF	TGCGCCAGCAGCAGGGACAGCGGAGGCTATGGCTACACCTTC
TRBV7-2	TRBJ2-7	many	.	CASSSQVSTYEQYF	TGTGCCAGCAGCTCGCAGGTTTCCACCTACGAGCAGTACTTC
TRBV27	TRBJ2-1	.	.	CASSFGPYGTNEQFF	TGTGCCAGCAGTTTCGGTCCGTACGGAACTAATGAGCAGTTCTTC
TRBV7-2	TRBJ2-3	.	.	CASSSPTTSTDTQYF	TGTGCCAGCAGCTCCCCCACGACAAGCACAGATACGCAGTATTTT
TRBV6-2/TRBV6-3	TRBJ1-4	few	.	CASSTGTAEKLFF	TGTGCCAGCAGTACCGGGACTGCGGAGAAACTGTTTTTT
TRBV5-6	TRBJ2-1	.	.	CASSLGRLLQFF	TGTGCCAGCAGCTTGGGCAGGCTGCTGCAGTTCTTC
TRBV7-9	TRBJ2-5	few	.	CASRSSLIAIGGETQYF	TGTGCCAGCAGGAGTTCGCTCATTGCCATTGGAGGGGAGACCCAGTACTTC
TRBV6-1	TRBJ2-4	few	.	CASSEGFWTATRAKNIQYF	TGTGCCAGCAGTGAGGGTTTCTGGACAGCCACCCGGGCCAAAAACATTCAGTACTTC
TRBV7-3	TRBJ2-1	many	TRBD2	CASSRGLADTGNYNEQFF	TGTGCCAGCAGCCGTGGACTAGCGGATACCGGAAACTACAATGAGCAGTTCTTC